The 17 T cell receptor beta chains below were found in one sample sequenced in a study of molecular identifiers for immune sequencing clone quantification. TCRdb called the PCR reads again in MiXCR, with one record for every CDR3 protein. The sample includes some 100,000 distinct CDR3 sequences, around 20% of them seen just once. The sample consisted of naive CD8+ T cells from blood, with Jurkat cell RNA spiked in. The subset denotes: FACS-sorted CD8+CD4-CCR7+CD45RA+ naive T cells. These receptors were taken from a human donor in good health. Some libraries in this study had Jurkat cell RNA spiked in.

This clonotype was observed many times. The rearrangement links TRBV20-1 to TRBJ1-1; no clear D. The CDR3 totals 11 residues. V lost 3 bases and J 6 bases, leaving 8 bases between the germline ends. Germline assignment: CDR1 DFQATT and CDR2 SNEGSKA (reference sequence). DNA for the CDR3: TGCAGTGCTAGGTCGGGCCCTGAAGCTTTCTTT. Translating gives CSARSGPEAFF.

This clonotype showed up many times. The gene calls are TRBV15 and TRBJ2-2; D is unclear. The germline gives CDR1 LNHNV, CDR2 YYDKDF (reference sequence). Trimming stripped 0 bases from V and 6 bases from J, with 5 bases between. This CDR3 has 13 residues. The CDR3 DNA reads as TGTGCCACCAGCAGAGATTCCTCCGGGGAGCTGTTTTTT. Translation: CATSRDSSGELFF.

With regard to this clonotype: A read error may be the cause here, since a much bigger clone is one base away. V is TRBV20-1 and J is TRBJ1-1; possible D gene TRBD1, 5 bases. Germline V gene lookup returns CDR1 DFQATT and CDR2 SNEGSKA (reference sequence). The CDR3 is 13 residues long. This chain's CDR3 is CRGRGGGNTEAFF. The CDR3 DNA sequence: TGCAGGGGACGTGGGGGTGGGAACACTGAAGCTTTCTTT.

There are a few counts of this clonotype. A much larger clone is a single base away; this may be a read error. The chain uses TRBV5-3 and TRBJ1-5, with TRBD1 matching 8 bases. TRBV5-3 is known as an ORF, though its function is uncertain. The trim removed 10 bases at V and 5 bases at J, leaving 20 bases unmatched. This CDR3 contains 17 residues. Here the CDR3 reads CAGSLGVTGDWHQPQHF. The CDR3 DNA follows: TGTGCCGGCAGCTTGGGGGTGACAGGGGACTGGCATCAGCCCCAGCATTTT.

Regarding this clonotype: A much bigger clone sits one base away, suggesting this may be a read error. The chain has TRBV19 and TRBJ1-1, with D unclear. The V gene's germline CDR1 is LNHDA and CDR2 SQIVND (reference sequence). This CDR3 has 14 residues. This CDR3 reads CAGSLGSTNTEAFF. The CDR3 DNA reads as TGTGCCGGTAGTCTAGGGTCCACGAACACTGAAGCTTTCTTT.

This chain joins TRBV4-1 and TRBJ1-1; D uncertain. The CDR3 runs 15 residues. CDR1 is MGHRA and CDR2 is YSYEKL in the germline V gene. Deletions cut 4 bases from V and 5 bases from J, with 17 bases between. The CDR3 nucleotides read TGCGCCAGCAGCCCAATGGGTACACTTCATACTGAAGCTTTCTTT. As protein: CASSPMGTLHTEAFF.

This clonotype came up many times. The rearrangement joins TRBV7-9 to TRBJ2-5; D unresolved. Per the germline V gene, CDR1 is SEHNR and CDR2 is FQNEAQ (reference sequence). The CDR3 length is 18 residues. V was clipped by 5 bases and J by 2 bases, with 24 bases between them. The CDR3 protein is CASSHRPQSWPFQETQYF. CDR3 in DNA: TGTGCCAGCAGCCATCGTCCCCAAAGCTGGCCCTTTCAAGAGACCCAGTACTTC.

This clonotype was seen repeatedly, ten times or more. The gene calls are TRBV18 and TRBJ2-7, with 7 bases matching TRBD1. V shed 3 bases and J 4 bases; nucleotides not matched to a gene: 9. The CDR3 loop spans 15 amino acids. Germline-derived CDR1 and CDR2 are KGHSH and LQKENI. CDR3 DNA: TGTGCCAGCTCACCGGGGCCCGGGACAGCGTACGAGCAGTACTTC. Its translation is CASSPGPGTAYEQYF.

The CDR3 is CASSQGGGTTRSTEAFF. Written as DNA, the CDR3 is TGTGCCAGCAGTCAAGGGGGAGGGACGACCCGTAGCACTGAAGCTTTCTTT. The gene calls are TRBV6-2 or TRBV6-3 and TRBJ1-1, with D perhaps TRBD1 (6 bases). Trimming removed 5 bases at V and 4 bases at J, with 23 bases between. The CDR3 has 17 residues. The germline CDR1 and CDR2 sequences are MNHEY and SVGEGT.

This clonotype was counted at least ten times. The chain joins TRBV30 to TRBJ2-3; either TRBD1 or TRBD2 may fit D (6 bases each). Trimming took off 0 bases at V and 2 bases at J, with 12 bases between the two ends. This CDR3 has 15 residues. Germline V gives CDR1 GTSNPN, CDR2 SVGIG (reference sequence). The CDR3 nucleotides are TGTGCCTGGAGTGTAGGGGGGTCCATCACAGATACGCAGTATTTT. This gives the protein CAWSVGGSITDTQYF.

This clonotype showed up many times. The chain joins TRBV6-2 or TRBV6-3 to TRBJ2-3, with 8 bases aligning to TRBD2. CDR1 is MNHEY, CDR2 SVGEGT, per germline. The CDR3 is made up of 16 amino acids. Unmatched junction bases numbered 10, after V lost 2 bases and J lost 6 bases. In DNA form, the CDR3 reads TGTGCCAGCAGTTACAAGCGGGGGACCTCCGGGGATACGCAGTATTTT. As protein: CASSYKRGTSGDTQYF.

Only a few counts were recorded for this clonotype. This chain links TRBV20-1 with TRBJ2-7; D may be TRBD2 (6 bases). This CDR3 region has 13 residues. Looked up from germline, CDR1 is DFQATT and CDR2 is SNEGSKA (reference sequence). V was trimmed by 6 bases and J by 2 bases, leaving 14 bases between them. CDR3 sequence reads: CSASGGRPYEQYF. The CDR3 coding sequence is TGCAGTGCCTCAGGAGGGAGGCCCTACGAGCAGTACTTC.

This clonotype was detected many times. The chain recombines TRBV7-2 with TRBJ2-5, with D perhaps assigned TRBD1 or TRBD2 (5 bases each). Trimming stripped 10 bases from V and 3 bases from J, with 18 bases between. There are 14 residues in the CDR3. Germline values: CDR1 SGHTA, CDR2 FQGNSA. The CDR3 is CATAMGVLEETQYF. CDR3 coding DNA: TGTGCCACCGCGATGGGGGTGCTCGAAGAGACCCAGTACTTC.

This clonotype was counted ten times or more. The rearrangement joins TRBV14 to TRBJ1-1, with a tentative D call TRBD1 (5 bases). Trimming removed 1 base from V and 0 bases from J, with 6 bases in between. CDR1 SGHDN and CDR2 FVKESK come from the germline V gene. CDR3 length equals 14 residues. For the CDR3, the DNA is TGTGCCAGCAGCCAAGGGACATTGAACACTGAAGCTTTCTTT. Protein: CASSQGTLNTEAFF.

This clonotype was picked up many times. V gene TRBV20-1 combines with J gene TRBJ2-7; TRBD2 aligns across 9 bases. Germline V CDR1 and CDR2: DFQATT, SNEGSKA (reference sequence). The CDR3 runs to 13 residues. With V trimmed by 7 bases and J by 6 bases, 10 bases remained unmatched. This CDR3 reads CSGISGSLSEQYF. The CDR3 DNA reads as TGCAGTGGTATTAGCGGGAGTCTCTCCGAGCAGTACTTC.

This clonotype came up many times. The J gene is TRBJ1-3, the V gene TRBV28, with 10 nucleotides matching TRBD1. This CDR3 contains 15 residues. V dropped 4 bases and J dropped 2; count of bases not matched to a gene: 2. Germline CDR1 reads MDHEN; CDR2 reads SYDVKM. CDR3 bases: TGTGCCAGCAGTTCTGACAGGGGGCCTGGAAACACCATATATTTT. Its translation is CASSSDRGPGNTIYF. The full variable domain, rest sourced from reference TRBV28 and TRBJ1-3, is DVKVTQSSRYLVKRTGEKVFLECVQDMDHENMFWYRQDPGLGLRLIYFSYDVKMKEKGDIPEGYSVSREKKERFSLILESASTNQTSMYLCASSSDRGPGNTIYFGEGSWLTVV.

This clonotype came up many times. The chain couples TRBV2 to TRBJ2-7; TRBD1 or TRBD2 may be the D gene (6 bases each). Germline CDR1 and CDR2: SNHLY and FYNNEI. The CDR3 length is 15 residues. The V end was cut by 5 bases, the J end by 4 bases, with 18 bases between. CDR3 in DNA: TGTGCCAGCAGTCCTTCTCCCGGGGGCGCGTACGAGCAGTACTTC. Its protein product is CASSPSPGGAYEQYF. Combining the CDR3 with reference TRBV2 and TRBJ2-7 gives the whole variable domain EPEVTQTPSHQVTQMGQEVILRCVPISNHLYFYWYRQILGQKVEFLVSFYNNEISEKSEIFDDQFSVERPDGSNFTLKIRSTKLEDSAMYFCASSPSPGGAYEQYFGPGTRLTVT.